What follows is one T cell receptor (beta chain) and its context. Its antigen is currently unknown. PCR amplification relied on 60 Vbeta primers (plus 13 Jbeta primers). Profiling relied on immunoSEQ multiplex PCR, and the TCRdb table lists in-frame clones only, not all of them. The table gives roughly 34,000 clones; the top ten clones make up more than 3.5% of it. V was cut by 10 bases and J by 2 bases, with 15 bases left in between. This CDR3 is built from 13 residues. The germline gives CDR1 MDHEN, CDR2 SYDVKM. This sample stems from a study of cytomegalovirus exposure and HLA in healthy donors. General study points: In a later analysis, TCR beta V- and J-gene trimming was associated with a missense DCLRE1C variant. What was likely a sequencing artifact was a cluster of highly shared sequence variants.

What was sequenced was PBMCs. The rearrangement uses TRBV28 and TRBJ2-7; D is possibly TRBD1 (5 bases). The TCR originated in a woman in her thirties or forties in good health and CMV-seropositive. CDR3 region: CATLTDTTYEQYF. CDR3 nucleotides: TGTGCCACCCTGACGGACACCACCTACGAGCAGTACTTC.